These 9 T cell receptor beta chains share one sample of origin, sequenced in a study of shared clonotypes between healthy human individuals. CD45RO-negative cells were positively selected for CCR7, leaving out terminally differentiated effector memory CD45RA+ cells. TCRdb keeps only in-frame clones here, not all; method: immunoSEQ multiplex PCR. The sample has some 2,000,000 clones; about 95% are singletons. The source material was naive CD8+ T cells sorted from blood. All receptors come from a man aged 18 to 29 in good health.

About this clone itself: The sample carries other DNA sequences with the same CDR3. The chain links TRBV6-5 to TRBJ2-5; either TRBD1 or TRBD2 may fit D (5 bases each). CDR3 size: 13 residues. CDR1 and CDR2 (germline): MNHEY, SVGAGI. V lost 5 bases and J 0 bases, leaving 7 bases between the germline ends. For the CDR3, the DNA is TGTGCCAGCAGTGGGGGAAACCAAGAGACCCAGTACTTC. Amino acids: CASSGGNQETQYF.

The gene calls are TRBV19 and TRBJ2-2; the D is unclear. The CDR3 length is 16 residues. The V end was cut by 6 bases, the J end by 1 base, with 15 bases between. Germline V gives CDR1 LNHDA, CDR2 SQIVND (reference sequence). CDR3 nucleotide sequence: TGTGCCAGTAGCCCCCCGGTGTTTGGGAACACCGGGGAGCTGTTTTTT. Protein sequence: CASSPPVFGNTGELFF.

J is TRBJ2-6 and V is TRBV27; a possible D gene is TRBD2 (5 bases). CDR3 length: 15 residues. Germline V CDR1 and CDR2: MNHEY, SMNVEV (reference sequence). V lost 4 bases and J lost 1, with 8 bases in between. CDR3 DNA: TGTGCCAGCAGTTCGGACTGGTCTGGGGCCAACGTCCTGACTTTC. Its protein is CASSSDWSGANVLTF.

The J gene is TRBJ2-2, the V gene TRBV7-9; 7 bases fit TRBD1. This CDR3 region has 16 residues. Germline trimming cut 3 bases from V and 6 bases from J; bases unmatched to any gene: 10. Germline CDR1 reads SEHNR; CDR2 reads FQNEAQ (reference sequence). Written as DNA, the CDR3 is TGTGCCAGCAGCTTTTCGACAGGGCTATTTTCCGGGGAGCTGTTTTTT. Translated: CASSFSTGLFSGELFF.

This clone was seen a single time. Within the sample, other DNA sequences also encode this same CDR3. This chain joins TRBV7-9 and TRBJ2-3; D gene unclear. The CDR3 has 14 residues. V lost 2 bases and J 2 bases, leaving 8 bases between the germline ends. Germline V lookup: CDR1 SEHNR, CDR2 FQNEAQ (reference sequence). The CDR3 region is CASSLLGSTDTQYF. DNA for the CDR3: TGTGCCAGCAGCTTACTGGGCTCCACAGATACGCAGTATTTT.

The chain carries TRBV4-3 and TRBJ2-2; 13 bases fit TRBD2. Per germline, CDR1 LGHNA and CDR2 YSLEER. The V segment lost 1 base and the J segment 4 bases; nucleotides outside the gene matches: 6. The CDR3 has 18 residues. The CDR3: CASSQVWTSGSSTGELFF. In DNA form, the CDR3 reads TGCGCCAGCAGCCAAGTCTGGACTAGCGGGAGCAGCACCGGGGAGCTGTTTTTT.

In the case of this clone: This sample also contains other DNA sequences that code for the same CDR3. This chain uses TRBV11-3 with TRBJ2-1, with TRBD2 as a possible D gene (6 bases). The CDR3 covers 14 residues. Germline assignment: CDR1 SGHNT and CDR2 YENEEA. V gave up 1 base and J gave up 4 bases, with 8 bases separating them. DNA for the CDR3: TGTGCCAGCAGCTTAGGCGGGGCATACAATGAGCAGTTCTTC. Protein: CASSLGGAYNEQFF.

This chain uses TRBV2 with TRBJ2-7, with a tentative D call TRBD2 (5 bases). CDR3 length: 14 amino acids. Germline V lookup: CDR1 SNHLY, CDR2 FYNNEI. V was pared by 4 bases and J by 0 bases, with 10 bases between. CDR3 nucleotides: TGTGCCAGCAGTGGAGGGCTGGGCTCCTACGAGCAGTACTTC. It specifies CASSGGLGSYEQYF.

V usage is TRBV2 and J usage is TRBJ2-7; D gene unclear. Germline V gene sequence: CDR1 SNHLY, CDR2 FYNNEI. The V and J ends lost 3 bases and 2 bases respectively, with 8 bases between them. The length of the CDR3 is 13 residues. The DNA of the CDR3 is TGTGCCAGCAGTGAGGCAGAAACCTACGAGCAGTACTTC. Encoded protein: CASSEAETYEQYF.